This TCR beta chain was observed in a study of blood T cell repertoires in COVID-19. TCRdb keeps only in-frame clones here, not all; method: immunoSEQ multiplex PCR. Among 45,000 or so clones listed, 83% were seen once. The sequenced sample was peripheral blood. The clonotype was recovered from an elderly man in a cohort sampled during active COVID-19.

CDR3 coding DNA: TGTGCCAGCTCACCCAAGGAGGGGCAGTTGCTCCCTGGCTACACCTTC. Translation: CASSPKEGQLLPGYTF. The chain has TRBV18 and TRBJ1-2; possible D gene TRBD1, 5 bases. Germline V CDR1 and CDR2: KGHSH, LQKENI. Trimming stripped 3 bases from V and 7 bases from J, with 21 bases between. The CDR3 has 16 amino acids.